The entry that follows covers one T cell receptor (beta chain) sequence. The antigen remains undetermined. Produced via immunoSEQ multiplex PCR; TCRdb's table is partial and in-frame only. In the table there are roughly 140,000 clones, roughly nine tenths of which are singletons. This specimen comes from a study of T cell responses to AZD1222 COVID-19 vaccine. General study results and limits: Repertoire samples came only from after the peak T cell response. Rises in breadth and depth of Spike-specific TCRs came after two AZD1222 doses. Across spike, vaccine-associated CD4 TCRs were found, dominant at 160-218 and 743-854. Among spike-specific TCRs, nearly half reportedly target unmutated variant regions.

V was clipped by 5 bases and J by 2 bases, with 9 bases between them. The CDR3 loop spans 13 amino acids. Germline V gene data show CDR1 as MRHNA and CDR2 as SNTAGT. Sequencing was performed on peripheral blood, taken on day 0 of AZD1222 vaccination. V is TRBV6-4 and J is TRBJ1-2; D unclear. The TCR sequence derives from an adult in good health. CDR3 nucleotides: TGTGCCAGCAGTCGGGAGTTAAACTATGGCTACACCTTC. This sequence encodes CASSRELNYGYTF.